This TCR beta chain was sequenced in a study of blood T cell repertoires in COVID-19. On the study more broadly: The United States, Italy and Spain provided the acute and convalescent COVID-19 samples. From T cells, B-cell-depleted T cells, or PBMCs came the material, which was cDNA or gDNA.

Authors' analysis steps: Reference gene primers were amplified, and this amplification served to estimate nucleated cell counts. The repertoire was sequenced with immunoSEQ multiplex PCR; TCRdb's copy has only in-frame clones and lacks some. D and trimming were read from the DNA, whereas the V and J calls and clone size are those reported in that table. The table records approximately 150,000 clones, 86% of them present only once. As to this clone: At one boundary the junction diverges from the germline segment, which might be a read error.

Per the germline V gene, CDR1 is DFQATT and CDR2 is SNEGSKA (reference sequence). The CDR3 totals 11 residues. V is TRBV20-1 and J is TRBJ1-5; no reliable D call. The clonotype originates from a woman aged 60-75 years with acute or convalescent COVID-19. Source material: peripheral blood. CDR3: CSARFDGKSYF. The CDR3 coding sequence is TGCAGTGCTAGATTCGACGGGAAGAGCTATTTT.